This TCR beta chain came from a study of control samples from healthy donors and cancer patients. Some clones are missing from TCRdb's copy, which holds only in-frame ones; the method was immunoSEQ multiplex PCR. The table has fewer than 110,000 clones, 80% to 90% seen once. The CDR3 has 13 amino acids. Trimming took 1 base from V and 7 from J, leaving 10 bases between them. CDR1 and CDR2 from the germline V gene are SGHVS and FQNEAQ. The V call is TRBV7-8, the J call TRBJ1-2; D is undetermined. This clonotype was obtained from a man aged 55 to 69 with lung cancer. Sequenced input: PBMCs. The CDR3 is CASSLEGRRGYTF. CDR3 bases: TGTGCCAGCAGCTTAGAGGGCAGGCGTGGCTACACCTTC.